This is a list of T cell receptor beta chains from one sample in a study of T cell responses to AZD1222 COVID-19 vaccine. Measured with immunoSEQ multiplex PCR; TCRdb has only the in-frame clones, and not every one. The sample has roughly 80,000 clones, approximately 90% seen once. This material consisted of peripheral blood, taken 28 days after the second AZD1222 dose. The receptors shown here come from an adult who received the AZD1222 COVID-19 vaccine. CDR3s include the opening cysteine and the closing phenylalanine or tryptophan. A D gene is named only where the DNA matches it firmly. Not every row has a clone size; where given, it reads once, few, many or a size class.

v_call	d_call	j_call	clone_size	cdr3_nt	cdr3_aa
TRBV11-2	TRBD1	TRBJ1-4	.	TGTGCCAGCAGCATACAGGGGTTTGGTGAAAAACTGTTTTTT	CASSIQGFGEKLFF
TRBV15	.	TRBJ1-6	.	TGTGCCACCAGCACGGAGACCTATAATTCACCCCTCCACTTT	CATSTETYNSPLHF
TRBV7-8	TRBD1	TRBJ2-1	.	TGTGCCAGCAGCCCAGGGACAGCTAATGAGCAGTTCTTC	CASSPGTANEQFF
TRBV4-1	.	TRBJ2-4	.	TGCGCCAGCAGCCAAGGTTGGTTAGCCAAAAACATTCAGTACTTC	CASSQGWLAKNIQYF
TRBV19	.	TRBJ1-2	.	TGTGCCAGTAGTAGGGCGTCTAACTATGGCTACACCTTC	CASSRASNYGYTF
TRBV9	TRBD1	TRBJ2-3	.	TGTGCCAGCGGGACAGGGAGTATAGATACGCAGTATTTT	CASGTGSIDTQYF
TRBV10-3	TRBD2	TRBJ2-1	.	TGTGCCATCAGCGCAGCCCCGGGGACTAGCGGGAGTGAATACAATGAGCAGTTCTTC	CAISAAPGTSGSEYNEQFF
TRBV14	TRBD2	TRBJ2-5	.	TGTGCCAGCAGCCGACTAGCGGGAGCTAAGGAGACCCAGTACTTC	CASSRLAGAKETQYF
TRBV6-5	TRBD1	TRBJ1-1	.	TGTGCCAGCAGTTCGACAGGGAGGACTGAAGCTTTCTTT	CASSSTGRTEAFF
TRBV10-2	.	TRBJ2-2	once	TGCGCCAGCAGTGAGTCCGGACCGACGAACGTTGCCGGGGAGCTGTTTTTT	CASSESGPTNVAGELFF
TRBV4-2	.	TRBJ2-6	.	TGTGCCAGCAGCCAAGACCTAACAGGGTCGTACGGGGCCAACGTCCTGACTTTC	CASSQDLTGSYGANVLTF
TRBV28	TRBD2	TRBJ2-1	.	TGTGCCACCTCGGGGGGGTTCCTCTACAATGAGCAGTTCTTC	CATSGGFLYNEQFF
TRBV10-3	.	TRBJ2-3	.	TGTGCCATCAGTGAGTCACAGGGAGGGGGGACAGATACGCAGTATTTT	CAISESQGGGTDTQYF
TRBV2	TRBD2	TRBJ2-2	.	TGTGCCAGCAGTGTGGGGTGGCGGGAGTCCGGGGAGCTGTTTTTT	CASSVGWRESGELFF
TRBV19	.	TRBJ2-7	.	TGTGCCAGTAGTATGGCTTGGGGGAGTGAGTACGAGCAGTACTTC	CASSMAWGSEYEQYF
TRBV28	TRBD1	TRBJ1-5	.	TGTGCCAGCAGCCTGGGACAGGCCAATCAGCCCCAGCATTTT	CASSLGQANQPQHF
TRBV19	.	TRBJ1-1	once	TGTGCCAGTAGTCCCTCGTGGGTTTCCCCTGAAGCTTTCTTT	CASSPSWVSPEAFF
TRBV7-9	TRBD2	TRBJ2-7	.	TGTGCCAGCACCCCGGGACTAGGAGAGTTCGCCGAGCAGTACTTC	CASTPGLGEFAEQYF
TRBV4-2	.	TRBJ1-1	.	TGTGCCAGCAGCCAAGTGGGGTCCGACACTGAAGCTTTCTTT	CASSQVGSDTEAFF
TRBV28	TRBD1	TRBJ1-3	.	TGTGCCAGCAGTCCCCCCGGACAGGGGGCGTCGGGAAACACCATATATTTT	CASSPPGQGASGNTIYF
TRBV30	.	TRBJ2-1	few	TGTGCCTGGAGTCCGATGGGGCCTTACAATGAGCAGTTCTTC	CAWSPMGPYNEQFF
TRBV5-8	TRBD1	TRBJ2-1	.	TGTGCCAGCAGCTTGTGGGGGGACAGGGGCAACAATGAGCAGTTCTTC	CASSLWGDRGNNEQFF
TRBV18	.	TRBJ1-3	.	TGTGCCAGCTCACCTGGGGTATTATCTGGAAACACCATATATTTT	CASSPGVLSGNTIYF
TRBV5-1	.	TRBJ2-1	.	TGCGCCAGCAGTTCTTTAGCGGATCCCTACAATGAGCAGTTCTTC	CASSSLADPYNEQFF
TRBV30	TRBD1	TRBJ1-4	once	TGTGCCTGGAGTGTGGGACAGAAGAATGAAAAACTGTTTTTT	CAWSVGQKNEKLFF
TRBV27	.	TRBJ1-2	.	TGTGCCAGCAGTTTAGCCGGGGCAGGGCTGGGCTACACCTTC	CASSLAGAGLGYTF
TRBV20-1	.	TRBJ1-1	.	TGCAGTGCTTGGACAGACACTGAAGCTTTCTTT	CSAWTDTEAFF
TRBV9	TRBD1	TRBJ2-5	.	TGTGCCAGCGCCCTAGGGGGCGCAGCAAAAGAGACCCAGTACTTC	CASALGGAAKETQYF
TRBV2	.	TRBJ1-1	.	TGTGCCAGCAGTCAACGCAGTTTGAACACTGAAGCTTTCTTT	CASSQRSLNTEAFF
TRBV7-2	.	TRBJ2-7	few	TGTGCCAGCAGCTTAGCTGGGAAGGGGGTATCCTACGAGCAGTACTTC	CASSLAGKGVSYEQYF
TRBV11-1	.	TRBJ1-6	.	TGTGCCAGCAGCGCAGGGAGGGATTACTCACCCCTCCACTTT	CASSAGRDYSPLHF
TRBV28	TRBD2	TRBJ2-1	.	TGTGCCAGCACACCCTTGGTATCGGCGGGAGGGCCGTGGAACAATGAGCAGTTCTTC	CASTPLVSAGGPWNNEQFF
TRBV7-9	TRBD2	TRBJ2-7	once	TGTGCCAGCACGGCGGGAGCCTACGAGCAGTACTTC	CASTAGAYEQYF
TRBV4-3	TRBD1	TRBJ2-5	.	TGCGCCAGCAGCCCACGGACAGGGGTGGAAGAGACCCAGTACTTC	CASSPRTGVEETQYF
TRBV28	.	TRBJ1-5	.	TGTGCCAGCCATCTCGGCGGGCCCCAGCATTTT	CASHLGGPQHF
TRBV24-1	TRBD1	TRBJ1-5	.	TGTGCCACCAGTGATTATCAGGGGGGCAATCAGCCCCAGCATTTT	CATSDYQGGNQPQHF
TRBV6-5	.	TRBJ1-5	.	TGTGCCAGCATGTCATCATATAGCAATCAGCCCCAGCATTTT	CASMSSYSNQPQHF
TRBV4-3	.	TRBJ1-2	.	TGCGCCAGCAGCCAAGATAGAGCACAGATGAACTATGGCTACACCTTC	CASSQDRAQMNYGYTF
TRBV28	.	TRBJ2-1	.	TGTGCCAGCAGTTTCCTTCTAGCGAAGTCCTACAATGAGCAGTTCTTC	CASSFLLAKSYNEQFF
TRBV5-1	TRBD1	TRBJ1-6	.	TGCGCCAGCAGCTTGGATCTACAGGGGGCCTCGTCACCCCTCCACTTT	CASSLDLQGASSPLHF
TRBV28	.	TRBJ2-7	.	TGTGCCAGCAGTTTCTCAGGGGGACTATACGAGCAGTACTTC	CASSFSGGLYEQYF
TRBV6-2/TRBV6-3	.	TRBJ1-2	.	TGTGCCAGCAGTCAACCGGAGTGGGGAAGTACCTATGGCTACACCTTC	CASSQPEWGSTYGYTF
TRBV28	.	TRBJ1-2	.	TGTGCCAGCAGTGAACCGGCGGGGAGGGACTATGGCTACACCTTC	CASSEPAGRDYGYTF
TRBV28	.	TRBJ2-1	.	TGTGCCAGCACTTCTGACGGTTACAATGAGCAGTTCTTC	CASTSDGYNEQFF
TRBV4-1	.	TRBJ2-7	once	TGCGCCAGCAAGGTACAGGGTATGGGACCCTACGAGCAGTACTTC	CASKVQGMGPYEQYF